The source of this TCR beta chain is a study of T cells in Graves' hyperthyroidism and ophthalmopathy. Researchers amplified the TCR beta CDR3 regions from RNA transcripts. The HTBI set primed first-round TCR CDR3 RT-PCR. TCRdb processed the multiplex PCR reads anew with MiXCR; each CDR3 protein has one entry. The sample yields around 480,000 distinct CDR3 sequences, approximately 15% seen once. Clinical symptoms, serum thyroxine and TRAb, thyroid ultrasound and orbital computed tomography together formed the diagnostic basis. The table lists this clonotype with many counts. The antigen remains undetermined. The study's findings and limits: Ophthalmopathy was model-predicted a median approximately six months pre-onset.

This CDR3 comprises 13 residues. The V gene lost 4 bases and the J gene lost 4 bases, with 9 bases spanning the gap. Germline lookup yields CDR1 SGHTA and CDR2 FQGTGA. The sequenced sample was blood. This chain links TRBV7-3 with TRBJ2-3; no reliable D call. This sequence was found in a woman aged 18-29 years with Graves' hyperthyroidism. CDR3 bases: TGTGCCAGCAGCTATCAGCTTTCAGATACGCAGTATTTT. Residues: CASSYQLSDTQYF.